The 24 T cell receptor beta chains in this list originate from one sample, sequenced in a study of CD8+ T cells in alopecia areata. Reverse transcribed after extraction, RNA yielded cDNA as the sequencing template. Using immunoSEQ multiplex PCR, the repertoire was profiled, and TCRdb retains in-frame clones only, with some absent. The sample carries about 140,000 clones, roughly three fifths recorded once. Sequencing was performed on CD4+ T cells sorted from blood, taken at week 0. The receptors originated from a human donor with alopecia areata.

This clone came up a few times. The V gene is TRBV13, the J gene TRBJ1-1, with D perhaps TRBD1 (5 bases). Germline loops: CDR1 PRHDT, CDR2 FYEKMQ (reference sequence). CDR3 length: 14 amino acids. Trimming stripped 2 bases from V and 4 bases from J, with 11 bases between. The CDR3 DNA is TGTGCCAGCAGCTTACAGGGCTACGGCACTGAAGCTTTCTTT. Protein: CASSLQGYGTEAFF.

The chain employs TRBV9 and TRBJ1-5; D perhaps matches TRBD1 (6 bases). Per germline, CDR1 SGDLS and CDR2 YYNGEE. This CDR3 comprises 16 residues. V was cut by 8 bases and J by 4 bases, with 22 bases left in between. The CDR3 DNA reads as TGTGCCAGGAAAAATGGGGGACACATAGGGAATCAGCCCCAGCATTTT. Amino acid sequence: CARKNGGHIGNQPQHF.

The rearrangement uses TRBV30 and TRBJ2-7; D unresolved. This CDR3 has 13 residues. Germline V lookup: CDR1 GTSNPN, CDR2 SVGIG (reference sequence). The V and J ends lost 0 bases and 7 bases respectively, with 13 bases between them. CDR3 sequence reads: CAWSVQTPTEQYF. CDR3 nucleotides: TGTGCCTGGAGTGTCCAAACACCTACTGAGCAGTACTTC.

DNA for the CDR3: TGTGCCTGGACCATGGTTCAGAACTATGGCTACACCTTC. Translation gives CAWTMVQNYGYTF. The rearrangement joins TRBV30 to TRBJ1-2; no clear D. Germline lookup yields CDR1 GTSNPN and CDR2 SVGIG (reference sequence). Trimming took off 4 bases at V and 2 bases at J, with 11 bases between the two ends. The CDR3 loop spans 13 amino acids.

This CDR3 reads CASSPGQGTNQETQYF. The CDR3 nucleotides read TGTGCCAGCAGCCCCGGACAGGGGACAAATCAAGAGACCCAGTACTTC. The rearrangement joins TRBV5-8 to TRBJ2-5; 9 bases line up with TRBD1. Trimming cost V 4 bases and J 2 bases; bases outside gene matches: 9. Germline CDR1 reads SGHTS; CDR2 reads YDEGEE. The CDR3 length is 16 residues.

This clone occurred a few times. The chain has TRBV27 and TRBJ2-7; 8 bases match TRBD1. CDR1 is MNHEY and CDR2 is SMNVEV in the germline V gene (reference sequence). This CDR3 is built from 14 residues. The V gene end was trimmed by 7 bases and the J gene end by 4 bases; junction bases not matched to a gene: 9. The CDR3 bases are TGTGCCAGCAAAGACAGGGGCCGGATTTACGAGCAGTACTTC. This encodes CASKDRGRIYEQYF.

This clone was recorded a few times. The chain combines TRBV5-4 with TRBJ2-3; 16 nucleotides agree with TRBD2. Germline-derived CDR1 and CDR2 are SGHNT and YYREEE (reference sequence). J gave up 4 bases and V 0 bases, and 2 bases lay outside the gene matches. This CDR3 contains 17 residues. Here the CDR3 DNA reads TGTGCCAGCAGCTTGGCAGGGACTAGCGGGGGGGCAGATACGCAGTATTTT. Translation: CASSLAGTSGGADTQYF. Looking up the rest from reference TRBV5-4 and TRBJ2-3 gives the full variable domain: ETGVTQSPTHLIKTRGQQVTLRCSSQSGHNTVSWYQQALGQGPQFIFQYYREEENGRGNFPPRFSGLQFPNYSSELNVNALELDDSALYLCASSLAGTSGGADTQYFGPGTRLTVL.

The chain employs TRBV7-2 and TRBJ2-7; weak D call: TRBD2 (7 bases). The CDR3 loop spans 15 amino acids. V was cut by 4 bases and J by 2 bases, with 15 bases left in between. Germline CDR1 is SGHTA and CDR2 is FQGNSA. The CDR3 here is CASSSGGGAPYEQYF. CDR3 DNA: TGTGCCAGCAGCTCCGGTGGGGGGGCCCCCTACGAGCAGTACTTC.

Points on this clone: This sample includes further DNA sequences coding for the same CDR3. CDR3 in amino acids: CASSYSETQYF. The CDR3 coding sequence is TGTGCCAGCAGTTACTCGGAGACCCAGTACTTC. V usage is TRBV6-5 and J usage is TRBJ2-5; D gene ambiguous. This CDR3 comprises 11 residues. Germline assignment: CDR1 MNHEY and CDR2 SVGAGI. V was cut by 0 bases and J by 5 bases, with 1 base left in between.

This clone was counted a single time. The rearrangement joins TRBV5-6 to TRBJ1-4; TRBD1 matches at 9 bases. Germline V gives CDR1 SGHDT, CDR2 YYEEEE. The CDR3 loop spans 15 amino acids. J gave up 0 bases and V 6 bases, and 3 bases lay outside the gene matches. The CDR3: CASNNRGPTNEKLFF. Here the CDR3 DNA reads TGTGCCAGCAACAACAGGGGGCCAACTAATGAAAAACTGTTTTTT. The full variable domain, completed using reference TRBV5-6 and TRBJ1-4, is DAGVTQSPTHLIKTRGQQVTLRCSPKSGHDTVSWYQQALGQGPQFIFQYYEEEERQRGNFPDRFSGHQFPNYSSELNVNALLLGDSALYLCASNNRGPTNEKLFFGSGTQLSVL.

A remark on this clone: Other DNA sequences in the sample encode the same CDR3. The rearrangement uses TRBV11-2 and TRBJ2-2, with D hard to call. The germline V gene encodes CDR1 SGHAT and CDR2 FQNNGV. Trimming removed 1 base at V and 4 bases at J, with 1 base between. CDR3 length: 12 amino acids. The CDR3 DNA reads TGTGCCAGCAGCTTAGGCACCGGGGAGCTGTTTTTT. It yields the protein CASSLGTGELFF.

The chain is built from TRBV5-1 and TRBJ2-3; D remains ambiguous. Trimming removed 4 bases from V and 5 bases from J, with 17 bases in between. The CDR3 totals 15 residues. Germline V gene data show CDR1 as SGHRS and CDR2 as YFSETQ. The CDR3 region is CASSPASQAQDTQYF. CDR3 bases: TGCGCCAGCAGCCCCGCGTCGCAGGCCCAAGATACGCAGTATTTT.

The genes are TRBV6-5 and TRBJ1-6, with D hard to call. Trimming removed 5 bases at V and 8 bases at J, with 10 bases between. CDR1 and CDR2 from the germline V gene are MNHEY and SVGAGI. The CDR3 is 13 residues long. In DNA, the CDR3 is TGTGCCAGCAGTGAATATACGGATTCACCCCTCCACTTT. Encoded protein: CASSEYTDSPLHF.

The chain recombines TRBV30 with TRBJ2-1, with 10 bases that match TRBD2. CDR3 size: 15 residues. The germline V gene encodes CDR1 GTSNPN and CDR2 SVGIG (reference sequence). The trim removed 1 base at V and 9 bases at J, leaving 9 bases unmatched. The CDR3 spells CAWSDPAGGLTEQFF. The CDR3, as DNA: TGTGCCTGGAGTGATCCAGCGGGGGGGCTTACTGAGCAGTTCTTC.

This clone has a handful of counts. The chain carries TRBV4-1 and TRBJ2-3; D is undetermined. Trimming stripped 1 base from V and 3 bases from J, with 5 bases between. This CDR3 comprises 13 residues. CDR1 and CDR2 (germline): MGHRA, YSYEKL. CDR3 DNA: TGCGCCAGCAGCCAAGGTTTGACAGATACGCAGTATTTT. This codes for CASSQGLTDTQYF.

V gene TRBV29-1 combines with J gene TRBJ2-5; either TRBD1 or TRBD2 may supply D (5 bases each). The germline V gene encodes CDR1 SQVTM and CDR2 ANQGSEA. This CDR3 region has 14 residues. Between the trimmed V and J ends, which lost 4 bases and 2 bases, there was a span of 14 bases. CDR3 in DNA: TGCAGCGTTGTTTGGGTCGGGGCGCAAGAGACCCAGTACTTC. Amino acid sequence: CSVVWVGAQETQYF.

The gene calls are TRBV5-1 and TRBJ2-7, with D tentatively TRBD1 (5 bases). V lost 1 base to trimming and J lost 3 bases, with 8 bases between them. Per germline, CDR1 SGHRS and CDR2 YFSETQ. The CDR3 sequence is 13 residues long. CDR3 sequence: CASSLKGIYEQYF. The CDR3 nucleotides are TGCGCCAGCAGCTTGAAGGGGATCTACGAGCAGTACTTC.

V usage is TRBV29-1 and J usage is TRBJ2-5; D is perhaps TRBD1 or TRBD2 (6 bases each). Trimming left V 5 bases short and J 5 bases short, with 12 bases between. Per germline, CDR1 SQVTM and CDR2 ANQGSEA. The CDR3 extends over 12 amino acids. This CDR3 reads CSVSQGRETQYF. The CDR3 DNA reads as TGCAGCGTTTCCCAGGGGAGGGAGACCCAGTACTTC.

V gene TRBV2 combines with J gene TRBJ2-2; 7 bases match TRBD1. Germline V gene lookup returns CDR1 SNHLY and CDR2 FYNNEI. Trimming at V came to 5 bases and at J to 2 bases, leaving 2 bases not matched to a gene. There are 14 residues in the CDR3. CDR3 in DNA: TGTGCCAGCAGTCGACAGGGAAACACCGGGGAGCTGTTTTTT. Its translation: CASSRQGNTGELFF.

The CDR3 protein is CAISESIPGQGTYGYTF. In DNA form, the CDR3 reads TGTGCCATCAGTGAGTCAATACCGGGACAGGGGACCTATGGCTACACCTTC. The gene calls are TRBV10-3 and TRBJ1-2, with 10 positions matching TRBD1. The CDR3 is made up of 17 amino acids. Trimming cost V 0 bases and J 4 bases; bases outside gene matches: 8. The germline V gene has CDR1 ENHRY and CDR2 SYGVKD.

V and J are TRBV5-1 and TRBJ2-4; a possible D gene is TRBD1 (6 bases). V was pared by 2 bases and J by 8 bases, with 14 bases between. Germline CDR1 reads SGHRS; CDR2 reads YFSETQ. The CDR3 spans 14 residues. The CDR3 loop reads CASSLGQSWDIQYF. The CDR3 DNA sequence: TGCGCCAGCAGCTTAGGACAGAGTTGGGACATTCAGTACTTC.

Here the CDR3 DNA reads TGCAGCCCGTGTGTGGGGGCGGGAAATGAGCAGTTCTTC. This sequence encodes CSPCVGAGNEQFF. The V gene is TRBV29-1, the J gene TRBJ2-1; D tentatively reads TRBD1 or TRBD2 (6 bases each). V lost 8 bases and J 7 bases, leaving 18 bases between the germline ends. Germline CDR1 SQVTM, CDR2 ANQGSEA. The CDR3 sequence is 13 residues long.

CDR3 sequence: CASSMTGYTEAFF. CDR3 nucleotide sequence: TGTGCCAGCAGCATGACAGGGTACACTGAAGCTTTCTTT. The V gene is TRBV7-9, the J gene TRBJ1-1, with 7 bases fitting TRBD1. V shed 5 bases and J 3 bases; nucleotides not matched to a gene: 3. Germline-derived CDR1 and CDR2 are SEHNR and FQNEAQ (reference sequence). The CDR3 runs 13 residues. Based on the CDR3 plus reference TRBV7-9 and TRBJ1-1, the full variable domain is DTGVSQNPRHKITKRGQNVTFRCDPISEHNRLYWYRQTLGQGPEFLTYFQNEAQLEKSRLLSDRFSAERPKGSFSTLEIQRTEQGDSAMYLCASSMTGYTEAFFGQGTRLTVV.

The V gene is TRBV4-1, the J gene TRBJ1-5; weak D call: TRBD1 (5 bases). The CDR3 length is 18 residues. V was cut by 3 bases and J by 0 bases, with 18 bases left in between. Germline-derived CDR1 and CDR2 are MGHRA and YSYEKL. The DNA of the CDR3 is TGCGCCAGCAGCCAGGGGGTCGGGGGTCCCTATAGCAATCAGCCCCAGCATTTT. Amino acids: CASSQGVGGPYSNQPQHF.